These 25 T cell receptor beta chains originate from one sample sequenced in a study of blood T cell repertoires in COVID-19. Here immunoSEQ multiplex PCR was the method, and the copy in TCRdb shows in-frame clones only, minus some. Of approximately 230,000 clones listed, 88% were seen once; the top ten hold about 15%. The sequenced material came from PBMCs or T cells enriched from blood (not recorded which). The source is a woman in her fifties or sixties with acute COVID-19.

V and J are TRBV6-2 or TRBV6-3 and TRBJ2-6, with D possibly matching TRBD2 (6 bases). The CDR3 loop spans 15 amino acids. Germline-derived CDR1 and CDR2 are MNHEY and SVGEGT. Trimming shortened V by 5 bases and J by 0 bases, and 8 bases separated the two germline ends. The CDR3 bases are TGTGCCAGCAGTGGACTAATCTCTGGGGCCAACGTCCTGACTTTC. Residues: CASSGLISGANVLTF.

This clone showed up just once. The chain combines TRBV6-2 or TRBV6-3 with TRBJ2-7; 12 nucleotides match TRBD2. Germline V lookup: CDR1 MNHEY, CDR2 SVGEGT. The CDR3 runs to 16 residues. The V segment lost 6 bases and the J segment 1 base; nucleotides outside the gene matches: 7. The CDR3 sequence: CASSRDLAGGSYEQYF. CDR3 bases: TGTGCCAGCAGCCGCGACCTAGCGGGAGGGTCCTACGAGCAGTACTTC.

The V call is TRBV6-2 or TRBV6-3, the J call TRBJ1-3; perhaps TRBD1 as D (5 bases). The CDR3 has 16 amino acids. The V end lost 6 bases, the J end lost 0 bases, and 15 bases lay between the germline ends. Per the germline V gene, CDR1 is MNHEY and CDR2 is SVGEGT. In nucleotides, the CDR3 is TGTGCCAGCAGCCAACCGGGACTCCTCTCTGGAAACACCATATATTTT. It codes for CASSQPGLLSGNTIYF.

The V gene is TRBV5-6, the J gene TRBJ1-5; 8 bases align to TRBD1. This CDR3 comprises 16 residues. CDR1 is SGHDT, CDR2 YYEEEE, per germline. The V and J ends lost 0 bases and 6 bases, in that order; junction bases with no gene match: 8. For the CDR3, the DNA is TGTGCCAGCAGCTTGGGGTGGCCAGGGGGCATTCAGCCCCAGCATTTT. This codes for CASSLGWPGGIQPQHF.

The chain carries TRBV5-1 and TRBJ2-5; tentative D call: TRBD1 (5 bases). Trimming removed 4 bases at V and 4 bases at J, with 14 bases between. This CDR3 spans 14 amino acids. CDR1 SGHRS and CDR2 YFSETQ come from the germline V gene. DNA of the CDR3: TGCGCCAGCAGCACAGGTCCGGTGGGAGAGACCCAGTACTTC. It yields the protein CASSTGPVGETQYF. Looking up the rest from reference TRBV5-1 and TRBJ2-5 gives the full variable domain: KAGVTQTPRYLIKTRGQQVTLSCSPISGHRSVSWYQQTPGQGLQFLFEYFSETQRNKGNFPGRFSGRQFSNSRSEMNVSTLELGDSALYLCASSTGPVGETQYFGPGTRLLVL.

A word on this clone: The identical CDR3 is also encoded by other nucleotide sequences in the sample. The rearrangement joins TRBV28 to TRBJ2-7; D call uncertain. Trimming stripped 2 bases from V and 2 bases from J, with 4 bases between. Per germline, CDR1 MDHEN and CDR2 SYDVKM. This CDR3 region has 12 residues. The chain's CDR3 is CASSLLAYEQYF. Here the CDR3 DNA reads TGTGCCAGCAGTTTACTTGCCTACGAGCAGTACTTC.

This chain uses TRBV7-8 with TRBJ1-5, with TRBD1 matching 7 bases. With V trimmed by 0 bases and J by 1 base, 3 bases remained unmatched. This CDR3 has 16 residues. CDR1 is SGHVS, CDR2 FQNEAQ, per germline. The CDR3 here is CASSLAGTASNQPQHF. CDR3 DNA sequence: TGTGCCAGCAGCTTAGCGGGGACAGCCAGCAATCAGCCCCAGCATTTT.

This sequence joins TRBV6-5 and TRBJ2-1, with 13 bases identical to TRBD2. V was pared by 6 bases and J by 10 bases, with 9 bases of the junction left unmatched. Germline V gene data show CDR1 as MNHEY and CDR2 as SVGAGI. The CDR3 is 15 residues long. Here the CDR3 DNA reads TGTGCCAGCAGCTTACTAGCGGGAGGGCCGGGCGAGCAGTTCTTC. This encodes CASSLLAGGPGEQFF.

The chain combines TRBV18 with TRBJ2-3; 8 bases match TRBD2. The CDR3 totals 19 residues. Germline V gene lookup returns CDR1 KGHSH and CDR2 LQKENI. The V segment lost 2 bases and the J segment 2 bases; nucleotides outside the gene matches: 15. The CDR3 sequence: CASSPKISGSDRDTDTQYF. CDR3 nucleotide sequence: TGTGCCAGCTCACCAAAGATAAGCGGGAGTGATCGAGACACAGATACGCAGTATTTT. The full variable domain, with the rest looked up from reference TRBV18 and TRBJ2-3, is NAGVMQNPRHLVRRRGQEARLRCSPMKGHSHVYWYRQLPEEGLKFMVYLQKENIIDESGMPKERFSAEFPKEGPSILRIQQVVRGDSAAYFCASSPKISGSDRDTDTQYFGPGTRLTVL.

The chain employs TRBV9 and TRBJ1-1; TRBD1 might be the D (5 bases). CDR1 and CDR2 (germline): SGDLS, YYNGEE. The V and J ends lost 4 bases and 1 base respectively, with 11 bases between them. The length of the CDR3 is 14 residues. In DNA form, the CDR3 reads TGTGCCAGCAGCCCCTTTGACAGGAACACTGAAGCTTTCTTT. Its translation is CASSPFDRNTEAFF.

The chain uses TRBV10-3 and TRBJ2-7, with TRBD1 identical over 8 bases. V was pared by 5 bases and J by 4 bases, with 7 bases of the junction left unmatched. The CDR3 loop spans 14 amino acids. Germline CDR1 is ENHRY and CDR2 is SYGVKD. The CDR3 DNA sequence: TGTGCCATCAGTACTCGGACAGGGAAGTACGAGCAGTACTTC. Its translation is CAISTRTGKYEQYF.

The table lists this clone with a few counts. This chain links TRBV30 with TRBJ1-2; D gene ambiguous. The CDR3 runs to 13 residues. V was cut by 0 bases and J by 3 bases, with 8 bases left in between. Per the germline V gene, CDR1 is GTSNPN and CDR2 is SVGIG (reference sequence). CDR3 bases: TGTGCCTGGAGTGTAGAGGCTCACTATGGCTACACCTTC. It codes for CAWSVEAHYGYTF.

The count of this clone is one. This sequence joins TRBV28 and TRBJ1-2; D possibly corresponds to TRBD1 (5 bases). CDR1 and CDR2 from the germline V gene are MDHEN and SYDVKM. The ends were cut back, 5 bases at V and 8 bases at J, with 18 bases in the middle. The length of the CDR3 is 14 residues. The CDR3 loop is CASSPTSAGTGYTF. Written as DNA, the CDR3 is TGTGCCAGCAGTCCTACCTCAGCGGGGACCGGCTACACCTTC.

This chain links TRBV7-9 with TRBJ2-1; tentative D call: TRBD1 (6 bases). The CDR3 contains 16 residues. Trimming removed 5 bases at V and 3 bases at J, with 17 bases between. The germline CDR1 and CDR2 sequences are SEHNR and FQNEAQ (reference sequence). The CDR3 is CASSQGLGQDYNEQFF. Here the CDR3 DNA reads TGTGCCAGCAGCCAGGGGTTGGGACAAGACTACAATGAGCAGTTCTTC.

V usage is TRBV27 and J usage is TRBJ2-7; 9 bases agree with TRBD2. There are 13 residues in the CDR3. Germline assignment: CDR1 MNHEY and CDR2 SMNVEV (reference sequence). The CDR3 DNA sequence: TGTGCTTCCGGGACTAGCAGAGTCTACGAGCAGTACTTC. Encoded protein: CASGTSRVYEQYF.

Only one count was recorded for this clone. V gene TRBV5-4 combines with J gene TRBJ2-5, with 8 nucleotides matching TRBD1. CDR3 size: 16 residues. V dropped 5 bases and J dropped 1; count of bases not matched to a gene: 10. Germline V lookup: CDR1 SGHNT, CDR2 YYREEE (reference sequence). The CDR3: CASSLYRGLFQETQYF. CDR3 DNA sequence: TGTGCCAGCAGTTTGTACAGGGGGTTGTTCCAAGAGACCCAGTACTTC.

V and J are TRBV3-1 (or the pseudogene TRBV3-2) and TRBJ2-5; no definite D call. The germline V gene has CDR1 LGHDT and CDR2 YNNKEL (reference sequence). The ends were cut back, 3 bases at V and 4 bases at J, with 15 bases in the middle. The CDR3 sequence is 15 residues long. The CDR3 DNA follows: TGTGCCAGCAGCCACCCTTACCGGCGGAGAGAGACCCAGTACTTC. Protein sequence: CASSHPYRRRETQYF.

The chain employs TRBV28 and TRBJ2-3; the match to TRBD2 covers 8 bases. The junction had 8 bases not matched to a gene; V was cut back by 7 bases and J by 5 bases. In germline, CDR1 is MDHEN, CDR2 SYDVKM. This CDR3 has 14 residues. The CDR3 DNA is TGTGCCAGCATGGAAGGCGGGAGGAGAGATACGCAGTATTTT. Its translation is CASMEGGRRDTQYF.

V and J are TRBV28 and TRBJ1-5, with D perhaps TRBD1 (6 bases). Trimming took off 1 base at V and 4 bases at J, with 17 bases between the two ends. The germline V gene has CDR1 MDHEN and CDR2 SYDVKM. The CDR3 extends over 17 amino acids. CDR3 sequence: CASSLLSTGFRNQPQHF. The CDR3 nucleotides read TGTGCCAGCAGTTTATTATCGACAGGCTTCAGAAATCAGCCCCAGCATTTT.

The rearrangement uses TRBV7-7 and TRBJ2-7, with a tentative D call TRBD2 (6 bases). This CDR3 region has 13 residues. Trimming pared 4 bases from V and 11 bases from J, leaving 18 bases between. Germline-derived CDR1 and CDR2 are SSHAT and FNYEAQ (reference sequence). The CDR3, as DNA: TGTGCCAGCAGCTCCAACCGGGACTCTAAAGAGTACTTC. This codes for CASSSNRDSKEYF.

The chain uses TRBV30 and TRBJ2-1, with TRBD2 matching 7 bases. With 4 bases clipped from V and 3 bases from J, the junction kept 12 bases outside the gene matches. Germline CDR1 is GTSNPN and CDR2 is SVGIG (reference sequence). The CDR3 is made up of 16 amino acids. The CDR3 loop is CAWTLGPGTNYNEQFF. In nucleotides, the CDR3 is TGTGCCTGGACCTTAGGGCCCGGGACTAACTACAATGAGCAGTTCTTC.

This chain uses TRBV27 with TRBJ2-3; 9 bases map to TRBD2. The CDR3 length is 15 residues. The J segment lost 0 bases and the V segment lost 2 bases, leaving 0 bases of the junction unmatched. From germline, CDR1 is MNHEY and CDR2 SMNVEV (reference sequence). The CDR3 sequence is CASSLGTSSTDTQYF. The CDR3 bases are TGTGCCAGCAGTTTAGGGACTAGCAGCACAGATACGCAGTATTTT.

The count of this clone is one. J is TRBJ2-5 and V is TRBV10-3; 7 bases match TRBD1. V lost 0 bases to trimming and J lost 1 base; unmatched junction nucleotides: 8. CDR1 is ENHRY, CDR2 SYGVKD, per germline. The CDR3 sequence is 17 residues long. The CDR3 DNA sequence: TGTGCCATCAGTGAGTCTGACAGGGCGATTCCCCAAGAGACCCAGTACTTC. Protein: CAISESDRAIPQETQYF.

The CDR3 DNA is TGTGCCAGCAGCCCCGGAGGGACTAGCACAGAGACCCAGTACTTC. It yields the protein CASSPGGTSTETQYF. The genes are TRBV9 and TRBJ2-5; 9 bases align to TRBD2. Trimming removed 4 bases from V and 4 bases from J; junction bases left unmatched: 8. This CDR3 contains 15 residues. In germline, CDR1 is SGDLS, CDR2 YYNGEE.

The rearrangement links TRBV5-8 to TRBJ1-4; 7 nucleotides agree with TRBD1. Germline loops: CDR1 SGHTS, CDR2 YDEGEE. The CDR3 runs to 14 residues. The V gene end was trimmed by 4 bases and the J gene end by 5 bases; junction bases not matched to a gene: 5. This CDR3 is CASSRGQRNEKLFF. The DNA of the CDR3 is TGTGCCAGCAGCCGGGGACAGAGAAATGAAAAACTGTTTTTT. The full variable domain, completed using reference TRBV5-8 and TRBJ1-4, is EAGVTQSPTHLIKTRGQQATLRCSPISGHTSVYWYQQALGLGLQFLLWYDEGEERNRGNFPPRFSGRQFPNYSSELNVNALELEDSALYLCASSRGQRNEKLFFGSGTQLSVL.